The 24 T cell receptor beta chains given below trace back to one sample, sequenced in a study of T cell repertoires in cytomegalovirus infection. TCRdb recomputed calls from the reads with MiXCR, one row per CDR3 protein. The sample consists of 65,000 to 90,000 distinct CDR3 sequences, 3% to 4.5% of them appearing once. The specimen was PBMCs. Receptors were obtained from a human donor in good health (CMV status not recorded). Some clones in this sample may be carry-over from other donors' samples.

This clonotype was seen only a few times. The V and J genes are TRBV4-3 and TRBJ2-2; TRBD2 aligns across 11 bases. V was pared by 5 bases and J by 5 bases, with 4 bases of the junction left unmatched. The CDR3 is made up of 15 amino acids. Per germline, CDR1 LGHNA and CDR2 YSLEER. The DNA for the CDR3 is TGCGCCAGCAGCTCCCTAGCGGGAGGAACCGGGGAGCTGTTTTTT. Its translation is CASSSLAGGTGELFF.

This clonotype was counted many times. The CDR3 here is CASSLQAAGRETQYF. CDR3 sequence (DNA): TGTGCCAGCAGCTTACAGGCGGCAGGGAGGGAGACCCAGTACTTC. This chain connects TRBV7-2 to TRBJ2-5; a possible D gene is TRBD2 (6 bases). Trimming removed 2 bases from V and 5 bases from J, with 15 bases in between. This CDR3 contains 15 residues. Germline values: CDR1 SGHTA, CDR2 FQGNSA. Full variable domain (rest looked up from reference TRBV7-2 and TRBJ2-5): GAGVSQSPSNKVTEKGKDVELRCDPISGHTALYWYRQSLGQGLEFLIYFQGNSAPDKSGLPSDRFSAERTGGSVSTLTIQRTQQEDSAVYLCASSLQAAGRETQYFGPGTRLLVL.

This clonotype was counted ten times or more. The CDR3 bases are TGTGCCAGCAGCTTACGTGCCGGGTGGGTGTCCGGGGCCAACGTCCTGACTTTC. Translation gives CASSLRAGWVSGANVLTF. This sequence joins TRBV7-2 and TRBJ2-6; D ambiguous. V lost 2 bases and J lost 4, with 18 bases in between. Germline lookup yields CDR1 SGHTA and CDR2 FQGNSA. The CDR3 spans 18 residues.

This clonotype has ten or more counts. The chain couples TRBV7-2 to TRBJ2-5, with D tentatively TRBD2 (5 bases). V lost 0 bases and J lost 4, with 9 bases in between. The V gene's germline CDR1 is SGHTA and CDR2 FQGNSA. The CDR3 runs to 14 residues. CDR3 sequence: CASSLATRVETQYF. In DNA, the CDR3 is TGTGCCAGCAGCTTAGCGACGAGGGTAGAGACCCAGTACTTC.

This clonotype was picked up many times. The chain couples TRBV5-1 to TRBJ1-1; 7 nucleotides line up with TRBD1. Per the germline V gene, CDR1 is SGHRS and CDR2 is YFSETQ. The V gene end was trimmed by 4 bases and the J gene end by 1 base; junction bases not matched to a gene: 4. CDR3 length equals 14 residues. The CDR3 sequence is CASSDQGGNTEAFF. CDR3 nucleotides: TGCGCCAGCAGCGACCAGGGGGGGAACACTGAAGCTTTCTTT.

The table lists this clonotype with many counts. The V and J genes are TRBV10-3 and TRBJ1-3; tentatively, D is TRBD1 (6 bases). CDR3 length: 13 residues. CDR1 is ENHRY and CDR2 is SYGVKD in the germline V gene. V lost 6 bases and J lost 1, with 7 bases in between. The CDR3 protein is CAIRDSSGNTIYF. DNA of the CDR3: TGTGCCATCAGGGACAGTTCTGGAAACACCATATATTTT.

The chain links TRBV12-3 or TRBV12-4 to TRBJ1-3, with a weak D call TRBD1 (5 bases). This CDR3 has 13 residues. Deletions cut 5 bases from V and 4 bases from J, with 9 bases between. CDR3 DNA: TGTGCCAGCAGTCGGGACCGGGGAAACACCATATATTTT. The encoded protein is CASSRDRGNTIYF.

There are many counts of this clonotype. J is TRBJ2-3 and V is TRBV5-4; D not resolved. The CDR3 runs to 16 residues. Germline CDR1 is SGHNT and CDR2 is YYREEE (reference sequence). Between the trimmed V and J ends, which lost 0 bases and 2 bases, there was a span of 13 bases. The CDR3 nucleotides are TGTGCCAGCAGCTTGGAGTCAGTTCGGGCCACAGATACGCAGTATTTT. Its translation: CASSLESVRATDTQYF.

The sample holds many counts of this clonotype. This sequence joins TRBV7-2 and TRBJ2-1; D remains unclear. Trimming cost V 0 bases and J 1 base, with 4 bases left between them. CDR1 and CDR2 from the germline V gene are SGHTA and FQGNSA. This CDR3 has 14 residues. DNA for the CDR3: TGTGCCAGCAGCTTAGCGAAGTCCTACAATGAGCAGTTCTTC. It is translated as CASSLAKSYNEQFF.

Many counts were recorded for this clonotype. The rearrangement uses TRBV5-1 and TRBJ2-7; 9 bases are shared with TRBD1. Germline trimming cut 5 bases from V and 7 bases from J; bases unmatched to any gene: 10. Per the germline V gene, CDR1 is SGHRS and CDR2 is YFSETQ. The CDR3 totals 14 residues. CDR3 nucleotides: TGCGCCAGCAGAATCCGGGACAGGGCCCTAGAGCAGTACTTC. Translating gives CASRIRDRALEQYF.

This clonotype was seen repeatedly, ten times or more. The V call is TRBV7-2, the J call TRBJ1-3; 8 bases fit TRBD1. The CDR3 runs to 15 residues. Germline V lookup: CDR1 SGHTA, CDR2 FQGNSA. V was pared by 2 bases and J by 2 bases, with 2 bases of the junction left unmatched. The CDR3, as DNA: TGTGCCAGCAGCTTAAGGGGACAGGCTGGAAACACCATATATTTT. Translation gives CASSLRGQAGNTIYF. Supplemented by reference TRBV7-2 and TRBJ1-3, the full variable domain reads GAGVSQSPSNKVTEKGKDVELRCDPISGHTALYWYRQSLGQGLEFLIYFQGNSAPDKSGLPSDRFSAERTGGSVSTLTIQRTQQEDSAVYLCASSLRGQAGNTIYFGEGSWLTVV.

This clonotype showed up many times. The chain uses TRBV7-2 and TRBJ1-3; weak D call: TRBD1 (5 bases). The CDR3 consists of 15 residues. Germline CDR1 reads SGHTA; CDR2 reads FQGNSA. V was trimmed by 4 bases and J by 0 bases, leaving 10 bases between them. The CDR3 coding sequence is TGTGCCAGCAGCTCGCAGGGTTACTCTGGAAACACCATATATTTT. The encoded protein is CASSSQGYSGNTIYF.

This clonotype was detected ten times or more. The chain carries TRBV20-1 and TRBJ2-7, with TRBD2 as a possible D gene (5 bases). This CDR3 is 14 amino acids long. In germline, CDR1 is DFQATT, CDR2 SNEGSKA (reference sequence). V gave up 6 bases and J gave up 0 bases, with 15 bases separating them. CDR3 nucleotides: TGCAGTGCCCGGACTGCTGCAAGCTCCTACGAGCAGTACTTC. Translated: CSARTAASSYEQYF.

The sample holds a few counts of this clonotype. The V gene is TRBV7-9, the J gene TRBJ1-4, with 10 bases aligning to TRBD1. The V gene's germline CDR1 is SEHNR and CDR2 FQNEAQ (reference sequence). J lost 7 bases, V lost 3 bases, and 2 bases had no gene match. The CDR3 has 14 amino acids. The CDR3 DNA reads TGTGCCAGCAGCTTCAGACAGGGGGCTGAAAAACTGTTTTTT. This translates into CASSFRQGAEKLFF.

Ten or more counts support this clonotype. The chain joins TRBV7-2 to TRBJ2-5; 8 bases line up with TRBD1. Trimming removed 2 bases from V and 5 bases from J; junction bases left unmatched: 1. The germline V gene encodes CDR1 SGHTA and CDR2 FQGNSA. The CDR3 is 13 residues long. Here the CDR3 reads CASSLRTGETQYF. CDR3 DNA sequence: TGTGCCAGCAGCTTAAGGACAGGGGAGACCCAGTACTTC. Drawing the rest from reference TRBV7-2 and TRBJ2-5, the complete variable domain is GAGVSQSPSNKVTEKGKDVELRCDPISGHTALYWYRQSLGQGLEFLIYFQGNSAPDKSGLPSDRFSAERTGGSVSTLTIQRTQQEDSAVYLCASSLRTGETQYFGPGTRLLVL.

This clonotype has a count of ten or more. CDR3 residues: CASSFGGGGVTGELFF. CDR3 coding DNA: TGTGCCAGCAGCTTCGGCGGGGGAGGGGTCACCGGGGAGCTGTTTTTT. V gene TRBV7-2 combines with J gene TRBJ2-2; TRBD2 matches 7 bases. V lost 3 bases and J lost 4; bases outside the gene matches: 8. The CDR3 totals 16 residues. Looked up from germline, CDR1 is SGHTA and CDR2 is FQGNSA. Supplemented by reference TRBV7-2 and TRBJ2-2, the full variable domain reads GAGVSQSPSNKVTEKGKDVELRCDPISGHTALYWYRQSLGQGLEFLIYFQGNSAPDKSGLPSDRFSAERTGGSVSTLTIQRTQQEDSAVYLCASSFGGGGVTGELFFGEGSRLTVL.

This clonotype was recorded at least ten times. The V and J genes are TRBV7-2 and TRBJ1-6, with 9 bases matching TRBD1. Trimming took 0 bases from V and 0 from J; bases not matched to a gene: 6. The CDR3 is 19 residues long. Germline V gene data show CDR1 as SGHTA and CDR2 as FQGNSA. The CDR3 DNA reads TGTGCCAGCAGCTTAGCCGGGACAGGGATCCTCTCCTATAATTCACCCCTCCACTTT. Translated, it gives CASSLAGTGILSYNSPLHF.

This clonotype was detected ten times or more. The V gene is TRBV7-2, the J gene TRBJ1-4; 10 bases agree with TRBD1. Trimming at V came to 4 bases and at J to 7 bases, leaving 3 bases not matched to a gene. The CDR3 extends over 14 amino acids. Germline CDR1 is SGHTA and CDR2 is FQGNSA. CDR3 nucleotide sequence: TGTGCCAGCAGCTCTGACAGGGGGCGTGAAAAACTGTTTTTT. Its translation: CASSSDRGREKLFF.

At least ten counts were recorded for this clonotype. The CDR3 DNA reads TGTGCCACCCGTGGGAGGGACAGGAACACTGAAGCTTTCTTT. Amino acids: CATRGRDRNTEAFF. The chain couples TRBV5-6 to TRBJ1-1; 7 bases match TRBD1. CDR1 is SGHDT, CDR2 YYEEEE, per germline. This CDR3 comprises 14 residues. Trimming at V came to 9 bases and at J to 1 base, leaving 9 bases not matched to a gene.

The sample holds many counts of this clonotype. The chain couples TRBV7-2 to TRBJ2-1; 11 bases are a match to TRBD2. The CDR3 runs 13 residues. Unmatched junction bases numbered 7, after V lost 8 bases and J lost 10 bases. Germline V CDR1 and CDR2: SGHTA, FQGNSA. Here the CDR3 DNA reads TGTGCCAGCGGACTAGCGGGCACGAGCGAGCAGTTCTTC. It encodes CASGLAGTSEQFF.

This clonotype showed up many times. The chain links TRBV7-2 to TRBJ2-7; D might be TRBD1 (5 bases). Germline CDR1 and CDR2: SGHTA and FQGNSA. The CDR3 runs 11 residues. Trimming took 5 bases from V and 6 from J, leaving 8 bases between them. The CDR3 sequence is CASSVGVEQYF. In DNA form, the CDR3 reads TGTGCCAGCAGCGTAGGGGTCGAGCAGTACTTC.

The CDR3 DNA reads as TGTGCCAGCAGCCGAATGAGAACGAGGGGCACCGGGGAGCTGTTTTTT. Encoded protein: CASSRMRTRGTGELFF. The chain is built from TRBV12-3 or TRBV12-4 and TRBJ2-2; the D gene could be TRBD1 or TRBD2 (5 bases each). V was clipped by 6 bases and J by 4 bases, with 18 bases between them. The CDR3 has 16 residues.

In this sample, this clonotype turned up many times. The chain joins TRBV2 to TRBJ2-7, with D hard to call. The CDR3 length is 12 residues. Germline V gene sequence: CDR1 SNHLY, CDR2 FYNNEI. Trimming pared 6 bases from V and 0 bases from J, leaving 6 bases between. CDR3 in amino acids: CASSMSSYEQYF. The CDR3 DNA follows: TGTGCCAGCAGCATGAGCTCCTACGAGCAGTACTTC.

This clonotype was observed at least ten times. The V call is TRBV7-2, the J call TRBJ2-7; 7 nucleotides match TRBD1. The CDR3 covers 14 residues. The germline gives CDR1 SGHTA, CDR2 FQGNSA. The V gene end was trimmed by 5 bases and the J gene end by 6 bases; junction bases not matched to a gene: 10. This CDR3 reads CASSARQGLSEQYF. The CDR3 nucleotides read TGTGCCAGCAGCGCGAGACAGGGTCTAAGCGAGCAGTACTTC.